This passage covers 21 T cell receptor beta chains from one sample sequenced in a study of T cells in Graves' hyperthyroidism and ophthalmopathy. TCR beta CDR3 sequences were amplified from RNA transcripts. With the HTBI primer set, the TCR CDR3 went through a first round of RT-PCR. TCRdb re-analysed the multiplex PCR reads in MiXCR, keeping a single row per CDR3 protein. The sample lists over 450,000 distinct CDR3 sequences, approximately 14% seen once, with 15% to 20% in the top ten. The sample was blood. All receptors derive from a woman under 30 with Graves' hyperthyroidism.

This clonotype was seen many times. This chain uses TRBV15 with TRBJ1-2, with D perhaps matching TRBD1 (5 bases). Germline-derived CDR1 and CDR2 are LNHNV and YYDKDF (reference sequence). CDR3 length: 16 amino acids. V lost 3 bases and J 5 bases, leaving 19 bases between the germline ends. The CDR3 loop is CATSRRGGSTAYGYTF. As DNA, the CDR3 is TGTGCCACCAGCAGGCGTGGCGGATCGACAGCTTATGGCTACACCTTC.

This clonotype came up many times. The chain employs TRBV2 and TRBJ2-3; 15 bases map to TRBD2. Germline lookup yields CDR1 SNHLY and CDR2 FYNNEI. The junction had 4 bases not matched to a gene; V was cut back by 6 bases and J by 0 bases. The CDR3 extends over 17 amino acids. The DNA for the CDR3 is TGTGCCAGCAGGGCCGGGACTAGCGGGAGGAGCACAGATACGCAGTATTTT. This sequence encodes CASRAGTSGRSTDTQYF.

This clonotype was counted at least ten times. The chain employs TRBV3-1 and TRBJ2-6; the match to TRBD1 covers 7 bases. V lost 2 bases, J lost 4 bases, and 2 bases stayed unmatched. The CDR3 sequence is 15 residues long. The germline V gene has CDR1 LGHDT and CDR2 YNNKEL (reference sequence). The CDR3 is CASSQHRGGANVLTF. CDR3 sequence (DNA): TGTGCCAGCAGCCAACACAGGGGAGGGGCCAACGTCCTGACTTTC.

The rearrangement joins TRBV6-2 or TRBV6-3 to TRBJ2-5; 10 bases match TRBD2. The junction had 9 bases not matched to a gene; V was cut back by 0 bases and J by 5 bases. This CDR3 has 17 residues. Germline V gene sequence: CDR1 MNHEY, CDR2 SVGEGT. The CDR3 sequence is CASSYSNLLAGVETQYF. CDR3 nucleotides: TGTGCCAGCAGTTACTCGAATTTGCTAGCGGGAGTGGAGACCCAGTACTTC.

This clonotype appeared a few times. This rearrangement joins TRBV6-5 to TRBJ1-2, with TRBD1 identical over 7 bases. V lost 0 bases, J lost 4 bases, and 2 bases stayed unmatched. This CDR3 contains 14 residues. CDR1 is MNHEY and CDR2 is SVGAGI in the germline V gene. The CDR3 reads CASSYSTGAYGYTF. CDR3 DNA sequence: TGTGCCAGCAGTTACTCCACAGGGGCCTATGGCTACACCTTC.

This clonotype was recorded at least ten times. The rearrangement joins TRBV11-2 to TRBJ2-7; D uncertain. V lost 1 base and J 7 bases, leaving 11 bases between the germline ends. The CDR3 has 13 amino acids. Germline CDR1 and CDR2: SGHAT and FQNNGV. The CDR3: CASSLAPEVEQYV. CDR3 bases: TGTGCCAGCAGCTTAGCCCCCGAGGTGGAGCAGTACGTC.

This clonotype was recorded at least ten times. The CDR3 is CSVLIGQRYEQYF. The CDR3 coding sequence is TGCAGCGTCTTGATAGGACAGCGTTACGAGCAGTACTTC. The chain carries TRBV29-1 and TRBJ2-7, with a weak D call TRBD1 (6 bases). The V and J ends lost 6 bases and 4 bases respectively, with 16 bases between them. The germline V gene encodes CDR1 SQVTM and CDR2 ANQGSEA. The CDR3 extends over 13 amino acids.

This clonotype was picked up many times. V gene TRBV7-9 combines with J gene TRBJ2-7, with 9 nucleotides matching TRBD2. This CDR3 region has 15 residues. Germline CDR1 and CDR2: SEHNR and FQNEAQ (reference sequence). Trimming cost V 5 bases and J 4 bases; bases outside gene matches: 9. In nucleotides, the CDR3 is TGTGCCAGCAGCACTGTAGCGGGAGTCAATTACGAGCAGTACTTC. Translating gives CASSTVAGVNYEQYF.

In its sample, this clonotype was seen many times. A read error may produce the germline difference seen at one junction end. The chain employs TRBV30 and TRBJ2-7; D remains ambiguous. CDR1 is GTSNPN and CDR2 is SVGIG in the germline V gene (reference sequence). The CDR3 runs 13 residues. The CDR3 sequence: CAWSVASRTKLNF. The CDR3 region has the DNA TGTGCCTGGAGTGTCGCCTCCCGTACGAAGTTGAACTTC.

Worth noting for this clonotype: A much more abundant neighbour one base away suggests this may be a read error. The CDR3 reads CASGWTGISGNTIYF. CDR3 nucleotide sequence: TGTGCCAGCGGCTGGACAGGGATCTCTGGAAACACCATATATTTT. The gene calls are TRBV7-2 and TRBJ1-3, with TRBD1 matching 8 bases. Per the germline V gene, CDR1 is SGHTA and CDR2 is FQGNSA. V was clipped by 8 bases and J by 0 bases; unmatched bases: 6. The CDR3 is made up of 15 amino acids.

Of note for this clonotype: A read error may explain this, as a much larger clone is one base away. The J gene is TRBJ2-1, the V gene TRBV6-2 or TRBV6-3, with 10 bases identical to TRBD2. Trimming cost V 6 bases and J 5 bases; bases outside gene matches: 7. This CDR3 spans 15 amino acids. Germline-derived CDR1 and CDR2 are MNHEY and SVGEGT. The CDR3 spells CASSPTSGHHNEQFF. CDR3 nucleotide sequence: TGTGCCAGCAGCCCGACTAGCGGGCATCACAATGAGCAGTTCTTC.

At least ten counts were recorded for this clonotype. The rearrangement links TRBV29-1 to TRBJ2-3, with 10 bases identical to TRBD2. Germline V gene sequence: CDR1 SQVTM, CDR2 ANQGSEA. There are 14 residues in the CDR3. Trimming at V came to 4 bases and at J to 4 bases, leaving 5 bases not matched to a gene. The CDR3 nucleotides are TGCAGCGTTGTCCCACTAGCGGGACCAGATACGCAGTATTTT. Its protein product is CSVVPLAGPDTQYF.

The chain links TRBV7-2 to TRBJ2-7, with TRBD2 identical over 7 bases. CDR3 length equals 15 residues. The J segment lost 3 bases and the V segment lost 2 bases, leaving 7 bases of the junction unmatched. Germline CDR1 reads SGHTA; CDR2 reads FQGNSA. CDR3 sequence reads: CASSLSGGSGYEQYF. The DNA for the CDR3 is TGTGCCAGCAGCTTATCGGGAGGCAGCGGCTACGAGCAGTACTTC.

This clonotype has a count of ten or more. This chain uses TRBV3-1 with TRBJ2-3; TRBD2 matches at 10 bases. Germline values: CDR1 LGHDT, CDR2 YNNKEL (reference sequence). The J segment lost 1 base and the V segment lost 4 bases, leaving 2 bases of the junction unmatched. The CDR3 has 15 residues. CDR3 sequence reads: CASSRTSGGTDTQYF. In DNA form, the CDR3 reads TGTGCCAGCAGCCGTACTAGCGGGGGCACAGATACGCAGTATTTT.

There are many counts of this clonotype. The V gene is TRBV27, the J gene TRBJ1-2, with D hard to call. Germline V gene data show CDR1 as MNHEY and CDR2 as SMNVEV (reference sequence). V shed 0 bases and J shed 6 bases, with 17 bases lying between them. CDR3 length: 16 amino acids. The CDR3 DNA reads TGTGCCAGCAGTTTATCCTCGACGGGAGGGAGGAATGGCTACACCTTC. Protein sequence: CASSLSSTGGRNGYTF.

This clonotype has at least ten counts. This chain connects TRBV11-3 to TRBJ1-1, with a tentative D call TRBD1 (5 bases). The CDR3 runs to 13 residues. The V gene lost 2 bases and the J gene lost 11 bases, with 15 bases spanning the gap. Germline values: CDR1 SGHNT, CDR2 YENEEA. This CDR3 reads CASSLPYEGEAFF. CDR3 bases: TGTGCCAGCAGCTTACCTTACGAAGGGGAGGCTTTCTTT.

This clonotype has a count of ten or more. The chain is built from TRBV27 and TRBJ1-2; 11 positions agree with TRBD1. The CDR3 is 16 residues long. Germline V lookup: CDR1 MNHEY, CDR2 SMNVEV (reference sequence). V was clipped by 4 bases and J by 8 bases; unmatched bases: 12. The CDR3 reads CASSYRDRGFGGGYTF. CDR3 bases: TGTGCCAGCAGTTACCGGGACAGGGGGTTCGGGGGCGGCTACACCTTC.

The chain joins TRBV15 to TRBJ1-4; D gene unclear. The length of the CDR3 is 15 residues. The V end was cut by 9 bases, the J end by 3 bases, with 17 bases between. Per the germline V gene, CDR1 is LNHNV and CDR2 is YYDKDF (reference sequence). The CDR3, as DNA: TGTGCCACAGCGGCGAAGATCGTAGCTAATGAAAAACTGTTTTTT. Protein sequence: CATAAKIVANEKLFF.

This clonotype was counted only a few times. The gene calls are TRBV4-2 and TRBJ2-1; D is perhaps TRBD2 (5 bases). V was trimmed by 6 bases and J by 5 bases, leaving 17 bases between them. This CDR3 has 15 residues. Germline V CDR1 and CDR2: LGHNA, YNFKEQ. Here the CDR3 reads CASRGGGTSNNEQFF. The CDR3, as DNA: TGTGCCAGCAGAGGAGGTGGAACTAGTAACAATGAGCAGTTCTTC.

There are many counts of this clonotype. The J gene is TRBJ1-2, the V gene TRBV30, with D possibly matching TRBD1 (5 bases). There are 13 residues in the CDR3. Germline V gives CDR1 GTSNPN, CDR2 SVGIG (reference sequence). V lost 1 base and J 8 bases, leaving 14 bases between the germline ends. The CDR3 DNA reads as TGTGCCTGGAGTGAAGTCTGGGGGAGGGGCTACACCTTC. Encoded protein: CAWSEVWGRGYTF.

There are many counts of this clonotype. The chain combines TRBV27 with TRBJ2-5; 7 bases map to TRBD2. The CDR3 has 15 residues. Unmatched junction bases numbered 11, after V lost 5 bases and J lost 5 bases. CDR1 is MNHEY, CDR2 SMNVEV, per germline (reference sequence). CDR3 nucleotides: TGTGCCAGCAGTACTACGGCGGGAGTAGCGGAGACCCAGTACTTC. Its protein is CASSTTAGVAETQYF.